The 28 T cell receptor beta chains below were found in one sample sequenced in a study of blood T cell repertoires in COVID-19. Only in-frame clones appear in the TCRdb table, and some are missing; sequencing was by immunoSEQ multiplex PCR. This table holds roughly 110,000 clones, around nine tenths found once. Sequencing input: peripheral blood. The receptors derive from a man aged 35-49 years with acute or convalescent COVID-19.

This clone was picked up a small number of times. The rearrangement uses TRBV10-1 and TRBJ1-5; no definite D call. Between the trimmed V and J ends, which lost 2 bases and 5 bases, there was a span of 7 bases. The CDR3 is made up of 13 amino acids. The germline CDR1 and CDR2 sequences are WNHNN and SYGVQD (reference sequence). The CDR3 spells CASSEARHQPQHF. The DNA for the CDR3 is TGCGCCAGCAGTGAGGCTAGACATCAGCCCCAGCATTTT.

The genes are TRBV15 and TRBJ1-1; D uncertain. The germline CDR1 and CDR2 sequences are LNHNV and YYDKDF (reference sequence). The CDR3 length is 16 residues. V lost 0 bases to trimming and J lost 1 base, with 12 bases between them. CDR3 protein: CATSRDLRVRNTEAFF. The CDR3 bases are TGTGCCACCAGCAGAGATCTGAGGGTGAGGAACACTGAAGCTTTCTTT.

The rearrangement uses TRBV11-2 and TRBJ1-4; unclear D gene. V was cut by 5 bases and J by 8 bases, with 15 bases left in between. The CDR3 length is 14 residues. CDR1 is SGHAT and CDR2 is FQNNGV in the germline V gene. This chain's CDR3 is CASSPQLSGEKLFF. The CDR3, as DNA: TGTGCCAGCAGCCCACAGCTTTCGGGGGAAAAACTGTTTTTT.

This clone occurred once. The V and J genes are TRBV12-3 or TRBV12-4 and TRBJ1-2; a weak D match, TRBD1 (5 bases). The CDR3 sequence is 13 residues long. Trimming shortened V by 6 bases and J by 8 bases, and 16 bases separated the two germline ends. The CDR3 region is CASRNTGGYGYTF. In nucleotides, the CDR3 is TGTGCCAGCAGGAACACAGGTGGCTACGGCTACACCTTC.

V usage is TRBV2 and J usage is TRBJ2-3; no reliable D call. Germline loops: CDR1 SNHLY, CDR2 FYNNEI. V lost 6 bases, J lost 2 bases, and 3 bases lay in between. CDR3 size: 11 residues. The CDR3 DNA follows: TGTGCCAGCAGCTCCACAGATACGCAGTATTTT. Protein sequence: CASSSTDTQYF.

The chain has TRBV9 and TRBJ2-7; no clear D gene. The CDR3 has 14 residues. Trimming stripped 4 bases from V and 2 bases from J, with 13 bases between. Germline V lookup: CDR1 SGDLS, CDR2 YYNGEE. Here the CDR3 DNA reads TGTGCCAGCAGCCCCTCCCCCCAGGCCTACGAGCAGTACTTC. Protein sequence: CASSPSPQAYEQYF. The whole variable domain, filled in from reference TRBV9 and TRBJ2-7, reads DSGVTQTPKHLITATGQRVTLRCSPRSGDLSVYWYQQSLDQGLQFLIQYYNGEERAKGNILERFSAQQFPDLHSELNLSSLELGDSALYFCASSPSPQAYEQYFGPGTRLTVT.

J is TRBJ1-3 and V is TRBV5-6; no definite D call. This CDR3 is 14 amino acids long. Germline CDR1 and CDR2: SGHDT and YYEEEE. Trimming stripped 0 bases from V and 0 bases from J, with 4 bases between. The CDR3 sequence is CASSLVSSGNTIYF. The CDR3 DNA follows: TGTGCCAGCAGCTTGGTGAGCTCTGGAAACACCATATATTTT.

This clone has only a few counts. The J gene is TRBJ2-3, the V gene TRBV7-2; TRBD1 agrees at 7 bases. CDR1 and CDR2 from the germline V gene are SGHTA and FQGNSA. This CDR3 is 13 amino acids long. Trimming removed 4 bases from V and 6 bases from J; junction bases left unmatched: 4. Written as DNA, the CDR3 is TGTGCCAGCAGCTCGACCAGGGGGGATACGCAGTATTTT. It yields the protein CASSSTRGDTQYF.

The V and J genes are TRBV5-5 and TRBJ1-1; D remains unclear. Between the trimmed V and J ends, which lost 4 bases and 2 bases, there was a span of 9 bases. This CDR3 contains 13 residues. The germline V gene has CDR1 SGHKS and CDR2 YYEKEE (reference sequence). The CDR3 region has the DNA TGTGCCAGCAGCATGGGCCTAAACACTGAAGCTTTCTTT. It specifies CASSMGLNTEAFF.

This chain connects TRBV30 to TRBJ1-3, with TRBD1 matching over 9 bases. From germline, CDR1 is GTSNPN and CDR2 SVGIG (reference sequence). The CDR3 length is 15 residues. V shed 1 base, J shed 6 bases, and the junction held 7 bases outside the gene matches. CDR3 sequence (DNA): TGTGCCTGGAGTGAAGGGGGACAGGGCACAAACACCATATATTTT. Protein sequence: CAWSEGGQGTNTIYF.

The V gene is TRBV18, the J gene TRBJ2-2; D remains unclear. CDR3 length: 15 residues. CDR1 is KGHSH, CDR2 LQKENI, per germline. The germline V and J ends were trimmed by 2 bases and 2 bases, with 9 bases remaining between them. The CDR3 bases are TGTGCCAGCTCACCAAACGGTATCAACACCGGGGAGCTGTTTTTT. It translates to CASSPNGINTGELFF. The full variable domain, rest sourced from reference TRBV18 and TRBJ2-2, is NAGVMQNPRHLVRRRGQEARLRCSPMKGHSHVYWYRQLPEEGLKFMVYLQKENIIDESGMPKERFSAEFPKEGPSILRIQQVVRGDSAAYFCASSPNGINTGELFFGEGSRLTVL.

This sequence joins TRBV24-1 and TRBJ2-1; 7 bases line up with TRBD1. V was pared by 0 bases and J by 12 bases, with 7 bases of the junction left unmatched. The length of the CDR3 is 14 residues. CDR1 KGHDR and CDR2 SFDVKD come from the germline V gene. The CDR3 DNA reads as TGTGCCACCAGTGATTTGCGTCGGGACAGTGGGCAGTTCTTC. Its translation is CATSDLRRDSGQFF.

V is TRBV19 and J is TRBJ1-2, with TRBD1 matching over 9 bases. Germline V lookup: CDR1 LNHDA, CDR2 SQIVND (reference sequence). The V and J ends lost 9 bases and 4 bases, in that order; junction bases with no gene match: 6. The CDR3 runs to 13 residues. The CDR3 region is CASRDREGYGYTF. CDR3 bases: TGTGCCAGCCGGGACAGGGAGGGCTATGGCTACACCTTC.

The chain recombines TRBV27 with TRBJ1-1; D not certain. The CDR3 length is 13 residues. V gave up 2 bases and J gave up 4 bases, with 8 bases separating them. CDR1 MNHEY and CDR2 SMNVEV come from the germline V gene (reference sequence). CDR3 amino acids: CASSLGSVTEAFF. In nucleotides, the CDR3 is TGTGCCAGCAGTTTAGGGAGTGTCACTGAAGCTTTCTTT.

The chain carries TRBV3-1 (or the pseudogene TRBV3-2) and TRBJ2-5; 8 bases are a match to TRBD1. CDR1 and CDR2 from the germline V gene are LGHDT and YNNKEL (reference sequence). Germline trimming cut 4 bases from V and 2 bases from J; bases unmatched to any gene: 6. This CDR3 is built from 15 residues. CDR3 loop: CASSRPGTGQETQYF. Written as DNA, the CDR3 is TGTGCCAGCAGCCGACCTGGGACAGGTCAAGAGACCCAGTACTTC.

V and J are TRBV6-5 and TRBJ1-1; no firm D call. This CDR3 is built from 13 residues. In germline, CDR1 is MNHEY, CDR2 SVGAGI. V was pared by 8 bases and J by 2 bases, with 12 bases between. In DNA, the CDR3 is TGTGCCAGCCAGCGGACGGTTAACACTGAAGCTTTCTTT. Amino acid sequence: CASQRTVNTEAFF.

The chain employs TRBV5-1 and TRBJ1-5; the D is unclear. Trimming took 5 bases from V and 4 from J, leaving 10 bases between them. This CDR3 region has 13 residues. The germline gives CDR1 SGHRS, CDR2 YFSETQ. In DNA form, the CDR3 reads TGCGCCAGCAGACTCGACACAAATCAGCCCCAGCATTTT. It yields the protein CASRLDTNQPQHF.

The chain carries TRBV7-2 and TRBJ2-7; D not certain. The CDR3 runs 15 residues. CDR1 and CDR2 (germline): SGHTA, FQGNSA. Trimming stripped 1 base from V and 3 bases from J, with 13 bases between. CDR3 protein: CASSLEGNYYYEQYF. CDR3 in DNA: TGTGCCAGCAGCTTAGAAGGAAACTACTACTACGAGCAGTACTTC.

There are a few counts of this clone. The V call is TRBV10-3, the J call TRBJ2-7, with D possibly matching TRBD2 (6 bases). The V end lost 8 bases, the J end lost 5 bases, and 31 bases lay between the germline ends. The CDR3 contains 18 residues. Per germline, CDR1 ENHRY and CDR2 SYGVKD. The CDR3 coding sequence is TGTGCCATCTCCACCCGACGGGCAGGGAAAGAGGAGGGCCACGAGCAGTACTTC. Amino acids: CAISTRRAGKEEGHEQYF.

This clone has more than one count but fewer than ten. The rearrangement links TRBV3-1 (or the pseudogene TRBV3-2) to TRBJ2-1, with D unresolved. Germline V gene data show CDR1 as LGHDT and CDR2 as YNNKEL (reference sequence). This CDR3 has 14 residues. V shed 1 base and J shed 12 bases, with 16 bases lying between them. The CDR3 region is CASSQAMTRGWQFF. Written as DNA, the CDR3 is TGTGCCAGCAGCCAAGCTATGACTCGAGGTTGGCAGTTCTTC.

The chain couples TRBV30 to TRBJ1-6; D is unclear. There are 15 residues in the CDR3. Deletions cut 0 bases from V and 1 base from J, with 7 bases between. Germline V gene data show CDR1 as GTSNPN and CDR2 as SVGIG (reference sequence). CDR3 in amino acids: CAWSVGGSYNSPLHF. Here the CDR3 DNA reads TGTGCCTGGAGTGTTGGAGGGTCCTATAATTCACCCCTCCACTTT.

CDR3 DNA sequence: TGTGCCTGGAGTGTAAGGCAGGTCTCGCACAATGAGCAGTTCTTC. It specifies CAWSVRQVSHNEQFF. This chain joins TRBV30 and TRBJ2-1; no definite D call. Trimming removed 0 bases from V and 5 bases from J, with 14 bases in between. Germline V gene lookup returns CDR1 GTSNPN and CDR2 SVGIG (reference sequence). The CDR3 consists of 15 residues.

The chain's CDR3 is CASSLGRIYNEQFF. The DNA of the CDR3 is TGTGCCAGCAGCTTAGGCAGAATCTACAATGAGCAGTTCTTC. V and J are TRBV7-3 and TRBJ2-1, with D unresolved. V lost 2 bases, J lost 3 bases, and 8 bases lay in between. The CDR3 has 14 amino acids. The germline V gene encodes CDR1 SGHTA and CDR2 FQGTGA.

The chain has TRBV3-1 (or the pseudogene TRBV3-2) and TRBJ1-3; D not certain. In germline, CDR1 is LGHDT, CDR2 YNNKEL (reference sequence). This CDR3 comprises 16 residues. Between the trimmed V and J ends, which lost 0 bases and 0 bases, there was a span of 9 bases. The CDR3 loop is CASSQDTDNSGNTIYF. Here the CDR3 DNA reads TGTGCCAGCAGCCAAGATACTGACAACTCTGGAAACACCATATATTTT.

The V call is TRBV4-1, the J call TRBJ2-7; a weak D match, TRBD2 (6 bases). Trimming left V 4 bases short and J 4 bases short, with 14 bases between. The CDR3 has 14 amino acids. The germline V gene has CDR1 MGHRA and CDR2 YSYEKL. DNA for the CDR3: TGCGCCAGCAGCCTTCGCCAGGGAGGATACGAGCAGTACTTC. Translated, it gives CASSLRQGGYEQYF.

This chain uses TRBV27 with TRBJ1-1, with 9 bases fitting TRBD1. This CDR3 contains 15 residues. V shed 3 bases, J shed 5 bases, and the junction held 7 bases outside the gene matches. Per germline, CDR1 MNHEY and CDR2 SMNVEV (reference sequence). CDR3: CASSFRQGGRTEAFF. In nucleotides, the CDR3 is TGTGCCAGCAGTTTCCGACAGGGGGGCCGTACTGAAGCTTTCTTT.

The chain employs TRBV5-4 and TRBJ1-1; maybe TRBD1 (5 bases). The CDR3 is 12 amino acids. The V and J ends lost 6 bases and 10 bases respectively, with 16 bases between them. Germline CDR1 and CDR2: SGHNT and YYREEE (reference sequence). DNA of the CDR3: TGTGCCAGCACCGGTGGGGGGGGTGCAGCTTTCTTT. Protein sequence: CASTGGGGAAFF.

The chain has TRBV7-9 and TRBJ2-3; TRBD1 aligns across 12 bases. CDR1 SEHNR and CDR2 FQNEAQ come from the germline V gene (reference sequence). J was trimmed by 4 bases and V by 4 bases; bases with no gene match: 3. The CDR3 sequence is 15 residues long. The CDR3 DNA sequence: TGTGCCAGCAGCTGGGGACAGGGGGCCTCAGATACGCAGTATTTT. This codes for CASSWGQGASDTQYF.